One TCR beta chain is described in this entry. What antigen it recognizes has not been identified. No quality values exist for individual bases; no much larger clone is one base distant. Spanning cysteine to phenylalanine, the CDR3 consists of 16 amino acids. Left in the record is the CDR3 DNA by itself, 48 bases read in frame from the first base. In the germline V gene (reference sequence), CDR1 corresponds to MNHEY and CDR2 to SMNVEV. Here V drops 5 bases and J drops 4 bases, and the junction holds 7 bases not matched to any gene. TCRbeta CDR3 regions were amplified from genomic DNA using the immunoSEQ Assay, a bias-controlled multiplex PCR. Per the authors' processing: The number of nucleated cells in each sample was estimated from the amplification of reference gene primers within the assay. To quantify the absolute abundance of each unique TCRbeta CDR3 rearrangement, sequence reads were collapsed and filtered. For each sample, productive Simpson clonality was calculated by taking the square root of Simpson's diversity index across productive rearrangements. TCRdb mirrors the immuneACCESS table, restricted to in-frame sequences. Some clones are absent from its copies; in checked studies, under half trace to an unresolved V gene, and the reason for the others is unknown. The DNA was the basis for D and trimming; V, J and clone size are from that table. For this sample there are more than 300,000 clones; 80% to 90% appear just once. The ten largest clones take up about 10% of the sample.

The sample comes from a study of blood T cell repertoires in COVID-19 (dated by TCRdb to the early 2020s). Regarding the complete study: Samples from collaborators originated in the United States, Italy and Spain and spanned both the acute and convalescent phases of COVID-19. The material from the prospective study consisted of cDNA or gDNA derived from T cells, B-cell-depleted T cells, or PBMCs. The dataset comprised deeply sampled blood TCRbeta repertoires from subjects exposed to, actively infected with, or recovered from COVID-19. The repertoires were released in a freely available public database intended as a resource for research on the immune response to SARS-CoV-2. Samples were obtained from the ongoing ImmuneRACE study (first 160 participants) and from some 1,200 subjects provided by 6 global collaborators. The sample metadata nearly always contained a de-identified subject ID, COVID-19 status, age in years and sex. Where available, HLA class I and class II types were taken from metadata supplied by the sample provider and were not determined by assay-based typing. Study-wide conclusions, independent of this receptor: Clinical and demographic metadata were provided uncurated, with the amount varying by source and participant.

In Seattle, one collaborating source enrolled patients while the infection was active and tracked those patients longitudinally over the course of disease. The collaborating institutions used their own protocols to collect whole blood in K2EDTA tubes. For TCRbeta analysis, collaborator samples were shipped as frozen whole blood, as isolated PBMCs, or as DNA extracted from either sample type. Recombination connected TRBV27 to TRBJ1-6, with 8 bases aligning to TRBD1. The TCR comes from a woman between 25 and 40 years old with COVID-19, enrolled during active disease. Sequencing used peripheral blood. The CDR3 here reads CASSPLDRGYNSPLHF. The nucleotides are TGTGCCAGCAGTCCCCTTGACAGGGGTTATAATTCACCCCTCCACTTT.